These T cell receptor beta chains were read from a single sample in a study of CD8 T cells in ankylosing spondylitis. One entry per CDR3 protein results from TCRdb running MiXCR on the 5' RACE reads. The table shows about 360,000 distinct CDR3 sequences, with 20% occurring only once. Sequencing input: blood, either unsorted or a sorted T cell fraction (not recorded which). The origin of the receptors is a male donor with ankylosing spondylitis or in good health (not recorded which). The CDR3 runs from the conserved cysteine through the conserved F or W. D genes are given only for firm matches. Clone size is not always given. Where it is, it says once, few, many or a class for expanded clones.

cdr3_aa | cdr3_nt | v_call | clone_size | d_call | j_call
CASQSGFTEAFF | TGTGCCAGCCAGTCGGGGTTCACTGAAGCTTTCTTT | TRBV12-3/TRBV12-4 | few | - | TRBJ1-1
CASSPISGANVLTF | TGTGCCAGCAGTCCCATATCTGGGGCCAACGTCCTGACTTTC | TRBV6-1 | - | - | TRBJ2-6
CSARDRLDSGAYEQYF | TGCAGTGCTAGAGACCGGTTGGACTCGGGGGCCTACGAGCAGTACTTC | TRBV20-1 | few | - | TRBJ2-7
CSAKAKSSVPSQNTGELFF | TGCAGTGCTAAAGCGAAGTCGTCTGTGCCTTCGCAAAACACCGGGGAGCTGTTTTTT | TRBV20-1 | few | - | TRBJ2-2
CASSTGFGFTEAFF | TGTGCCAGCAGCACAGGGTTTGGATTCACTGAAGCTTTCTTT | TRBV9 | - | - | TRBJ1-1
CASSEVGGADTQYF | TGTGCCAGCAGTGAAGTGGGGGGGGCGGATACGCAGTATTTT | TRBV25-1 | few | - | TRBJ2-3
CASSPSRLAGEETQYF | TGTGCCAGCAGCCCAAGTAGACTAGCGGGGGAAGAGACCCAGTACTTC | TRBV28 | - | TRBD2 | TRBJ2-5
CASSFDAGSGTYEQYF | TGTGCCAGCAGTTTTGACGCAGGTTCGGGGACCTACGAGCAGTACTTC | TRBV12-3/TRBV12-4 | - | - | TRBJ2-7
CASSFGAAGTQYF | TGTGCCAGCAGTTTTGGGGCCGCCGGTACGCAGTATTTT | TRBV12-3/TRBV12-4 | many | - | TRBJ2-3
CASSSTGAVEADTQYF | TGTGCCAGCAGCTCAACAGGGGCCGTTGAGGCAGATACGCAGTATTTT | TRBV7-9 | few | TRBD1 | TRBJ2-3
CSARDLRGGNEQFF | TGCAGTGCTAGAGATCTCCGCGGGGGGAATGAGCAGTTCTTC | TRBV20-1 | few | TRBD2 | TRBJ2-1
CASSLRAGTDTQYF | TGTGCCAGCAGTTTGAGGGCGGGCACAGATACGCAGTATTTT | TRBV28 | few | - | TRBJ2-3
CASSQAGSRGRKAYQETQYF | TGCGCCAGCAGTCAAGCGGGAAGCAGGGGGCGGAAAGCGTACCAAGAGACCCAGTACTTC | TRBV23-1 | - | TRBD1 | TRBJ2-5
CSAITGDDYGYTF | TGCAGCGCGATTACAGGGGACGACTATGGCTACACCTTC | TRBV29-1 | - | TRBD1 | TRBJ1-2
CASSQAQGFYEQYF | TGCGCCAGCAGCCAAGCTCAGGGTTTCTACGAGCAGTACTTC | TRBV4-1 | - | - | TRBJ2-7
CATSSFRDDGNEQFF | TGTGCCACCAGCAGCTTCCGGGACGACGGCAATGAGCAGTTCTTC | TRBV15 | few | - | TRBJ2-1
CASSDLGRQEKLFF | TGTGCCAGCAGTGATTTAGGGCGTCAAGAAAAACTGTTTTTT | TRBV6-4 | many | - | TRBJ1-4
CASMDGGHLETQYF | TGTGCCAGCATGGACGGGGGCCACTTGGAGACCCAGTACTTC | TRBV3-1 | - | - | TRBJ2-5
CASSQLRTGPRGTQYF | TGTGCCAGCAGCCAACTTCGGACAGGTCCCCGGGGGACCCAGTACTTC | TRBV7-2 | - | TRBD1 | TRBJ2-5
CASSPTGEGPEQYF | TGTGCCAGTAGCCCGACAGGGGAAGGACCCGAGCAGTACTTC | TRBV19 | once | TRBD1 | TRBJ2-7
CASRRGRGARNEQFF | TGTGCCAGCAGACGAGGGCGGGGGGCGCGGAATGAGCAGTTCTTC | TRBV27 | - | TRBD2 | TRBJ2-1
CSVEVVNGANVLTF | TGCAGCGTTGAGGTTGTGAATGGGGCCAACGTCCTGACTTTC | TRBV29-1 | few | - | TRBJ2-6
CSARDTHTGELFF | TGCAGTGCTCGGGACACCCACACCGGGGAGCTGTTTTTT | TRBV20-1 | once | - | TRBJ2-2
CASITQGTGELFF | TGTGCCAGCATAACACAGGGTACCGGGGAGCTGTTTTTT | TRBV5-5 | - | - | TRBJ2-2
CSARETARTEAFF | TGCAGTGCTAGAGAAACAGCCCGCACTGAAGCTTTCTTT | TRBV20-1 | - | - | TRBJ1-1
CAWMGGYTGELFF | TGTGCCTGGATGGGGGGCTACACCGGGGAGCTGTTTTTT | TRBV30 | few | - | TRBJ2-2
CASSQESELYEQYF | TGTGCCAGCAGCCAAGAATCGGAACTCTACGAGCAGTACTTC | TRBV4-2 | - | - | TRBJ2-7
CASSSLFYNEQFF | TGTGCCAGCAGCTCCCTGTTCTACAATGAGCAGTTCTTC | TRBV12-3/TRBV12-4 | few | - | TRBJ2-1
CASSTGQGAVGEKLFF | TGTGCCAGCAGCACCGGACAGGGGGCGGTTGGTGAAAAACTGTTTTTT | TRBV13 | few | TRBD1 | TRBJ1-4
CASSSGTFNTEAFF | TGTGCCAGCAGCTCGGGGACCTTCAACACTGAAGCTTTCTTT | TRBV5-6 | few | - | TRBJ1-1
CASSPSSGEPTNNEQFF | TGTGCCAGCAGTCCATCTAGCGGGGAACCTACTAACAATGAGCAGTTCTTC | TRBV27 | few | TRBD2 | TRBJ2-1
CSARPDRSIAEAFF | TGCAGTGCTAGGCCCGACAGAAGCATCGCTGAAGCTTTCTTT | TRBV20-1 | few | - | TRBJ1-1
CASSWHVGGQETQYF | TGCGCCAGCAGCTGGCACGTGGGGGGGCAGGAGACCCAGTACTTC | TRBV5-1 | - | - | TRBJ2-5
CASSPDVDNSYEQYF | TGCGCCAGCAGCCCCGATGTTGACAACTCCTACGAGCAGTACTTC | TRBV4-1 | few | - | TRBJ2-7
CASSYSFQYNEQFF | TGTGCCAGCAGTTACTCGTTTCAGTACAATGAGCAGTTCTTC | TRBV6-5 | few | - | TRBJ2-1
CAINPGSRRTDTQYF | TGTGCCATCAATCCGGGGTCCCGGCGGACAGATACGCAGTATTTT | TRBV10-3 | - | - | TRBJ2-3
CASSEVNQPQHF | TGTGCCAGCAGTGAAGTTAATCAGCCCCAGCATTTT | TRBV6-1 | - | - | TRBJ1-5
CASSLEGLVAGNTIYF | TGCGCCAGCAGCTTGGAAGGGCTGGTTGCTGGAAACACCATATATTTT | TRBV5-1 | few | - | TRBJ1-3
CASSFAAAGGYEQYF | TGTGCCAGCAGTTTCGCTGCGGCAGGGGGGTACGAGCAGTACTTC | TRBV12-3/TRBV12-4 | few | - | TRBJ2-7
CASSPGTGDTEAFF | TGTGCCAGCAGCCCAGGGACAGGGGACACTGAAGCTTTCTTT | TRBV7-6 | - | TRBD1 | TRBJ1-1
CASSGRTWPYEQYF | TGTGCCAGCAGCGGGCGGACATGGCCCTACGAGCAGTACTTC | TRBV7-8 | - | - | TRBJ2-7
CATSRDVGSKNIQYF | TGTGCCACCAGCAGAGATGTGGGTTCCAAAAACATTCAGTACTTC | TRBV15 | few | - | TRBJ2-4
CSVEGLEEQYF | TGCAGCGTTGAAGGTTTAGAGGAGCAGTACTTC | TRBV29-1 | few | - | TRBJ2-7
CASSEAILTGELFF | TGTGCCAGCAGTGAAGCGATCCTCACCGGGGAGCTGTTTTTT | TRBV6-1 | once | - | TRBJ2-2
CSARNLGASNEKLFF | TGCAGTGCTAGAAATCTGGGGGCATCTAATGAAAAACTGTTTTTT | TRBV20-1 | few | - | TRBJ1-4
CSVEDYGTPADTQYF | TGCAGCGTTGAAGATTACGGGACACCAGCCGATACGCAGTATTTT | TRBV29-1 | - | - | TRBJ2-3
CAVAPGLENNEQFF | TGTGCCGTCGCCCCGGGACTAGAGAACAATGAGCAGTTCTTC | TRBV10-3 | - | TRBD2 | TRBJ2-1
CSARGLAGGNEQFF | TGCAGTGCTAGAGGCCTAGCGGGGGGTAATGAGCAGTTCTTC | TRBV20-1 | many | TRBD2 | TRBJ2-1
CAWSDRVRETQYF | TGTGCCTGGAGTGACAGGGTTCGAGAGACCCAGTACTTC | TRBV30 | - | - | TRBJ2-5
CASSLGRTGGYEQYF | TGTGCCAGCAGTTTAGGACGGACAGGGGGATACGAGCAGTACTTC | TRBV12-3/TRBV12-4 | few | TRBD1 | TRBJ2-7
CASSPDGRGPNEQFF | TGCGCCAGCAGCCCTGATGGCAGGGGGCCTAATGAGCAGTTCTTC | TRBV5-1 | few | TRBD1 | TRBJ2-1
CASSPALTLNEQFF | TGTGCCAGCAGCCCGGCCCTCACTCTAAATGAGCAGTTCTTC | TRBV12-3/TRBV12-4 | - | - | TRBJ2-1
CASKGPQETQYF | TGTGCCAGCAAGGGGCCCCAAGAGACCCAGTACTTC | TRBV4-2 | - | - | TRBJ2-5
CASSQEAGRNSPLHF | TGCGCCAGCAGCCAAGAAGCCGGGCGTAATTCACCCCTCCACTTT | TRBV4-1 | few | - | TRBJ1-6
CASSPSGGAQETQYF | TGTGCCAGCAGCCCCAGCGGGGGGGCCCAAGAGACCCAGTACTTC | TRBV4-2 | - | TRBD2 | TRBJ2-5
CASSQGEADQETQYF | TGTGCCAGCAGCCAAGGTGAGGCTGATCAAGAGACCCAGTACTTC | TRBV3-1 | many | - | TRBJ2-5
CASSRTGRSSYNEQFF | TGTGCCAGCAGCAGGACAGGAAGGAGCTCCTACAATGAGCAGTTCTTC | TRBV12-3/TRBV12-4 | few | TRBD1 | TRBJ2-1
CASSQVGSGYTF | TGTGCCAGCAGCCAAGTAGGGAGTGGCTACACCTTC | TRBV3-1 | - | - | TRBJ1-2
CASSLRGAGGNTIYF | TGTGCCAGCAGCCTGAGGGGGGCGGGAGGAAACACCATATATTTT | TRBV12-3/TRBV12-4 | few | - | TRBJ1-3
CASSLEWTGAYEQYF | TGTGCCAGCAGCTTAGAATGGACAGGGGCCTACGAGCAGTACTTC | TRBV11-2 | - | TRBD1 | TRBJ2-7